Here is one T cell receptor beta chain with its context. These data come from a study of blood T cell repertoires in COVID-19. Trimming removed 1 base from V and 3 bases from J, with 6 bases in between. Germline loops: CDR1 MGHDK, CDR2 SYGVNS. CDR3 length equals 14 residues. Only in-frame clones appear in the TCRdb table, and some are missing; sequencing was by immunoSEQ multiplex PCR. The data contain about 210,000 clones, about 83% of them singletons. The material sequenced was peripheral blood. The TCR was taken from a woman between 50 and 59 years old with acute or convalescent COVID-19. V and J are TRBV25-1 and TRBJ2-2; D is ambiguous. CDR3 DNA: TGTGCCAGCAGTGAATTTGGCTACACCGGGGAGCTGTTTTTT. Translating it yields CASSEFGYTGELFF. The full variable domain, its missing parts supplied by reference TRBV25-1 and TRBJ2-2, is EADIYQTPRYLVIGTGKKITLECSQTMGHDKMYWYQQDPGMELHLIHYSYGVNSTEKGDLSSESTVSRIRTEHFPLTLESARPSHTSQYLCASSEFGYTGELFFGEGSRLTVL.